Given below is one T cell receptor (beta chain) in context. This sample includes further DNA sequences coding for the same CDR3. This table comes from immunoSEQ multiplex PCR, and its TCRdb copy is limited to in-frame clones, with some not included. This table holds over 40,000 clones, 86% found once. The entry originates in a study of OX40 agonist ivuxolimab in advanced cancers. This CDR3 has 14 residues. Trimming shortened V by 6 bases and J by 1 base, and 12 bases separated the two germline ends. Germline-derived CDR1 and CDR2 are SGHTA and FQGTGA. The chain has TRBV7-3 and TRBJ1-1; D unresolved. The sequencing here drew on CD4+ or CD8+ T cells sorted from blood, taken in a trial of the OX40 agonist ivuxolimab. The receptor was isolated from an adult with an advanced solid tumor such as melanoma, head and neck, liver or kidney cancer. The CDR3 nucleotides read TGTGCCAGCAGTATATCCGGGGAGAACACTGAAGCTTTCTTT. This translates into CASSISGENTEAFF.